The sequence of this TCR beta chain was determined in a study of neurological immune-mediated disorders. Turning to this clonotype: No antigen is known for it. The junction differs from germline at one of its ends, possibly a read error.

5'RACE with 10-nucleotide random UMIs generated the cDNA. Over 180 million TCR-beta sequences (from 15-18 subjects) were yielded by each sequencing run. TCRdb used MiXCR to reprocess the 5' RACE reads, holding one entry per CDR3 protein. This table has under 90,000 distinct CDR3 sequences, roughly 3.3% appearing once. Points from the study as a whole: On phylogenetic grouping, the repertoires of 18 of 34 multiple sclerosis patients fell within one related-CDR3 cluster, constituting a possible signature.

Germline V gene lookup returns CDR1 DFQATT and CDR2 SNEGSKA (reference sequence). The length of the CDR3 is 15 residues. Material for sequencing was PBMCs. The origin of this receptor is a woman in her forties or fifties with multiple sclerosis. This chain links TRBV20-1 with TRBJ2-4; weak D call: TRBD2 (5 bases). The DNA for the CDR3 is TGCAGTGCAGCCCTTCATGTGGGAGACAAAAACATTCAATACTTC. This encodes CSAALHVGDKNIQYF.